The clone carrying this TCR beta chain was counted between two and nine times. Its antigen is unknown. The data were taken from a study of cytomegalovirus exposure and HLA in healthy donors. CDR3 length: 14 amino acids. Germline V gives CDR1 SGHDT, CDR2 YYEEEE. Unmatched junction bases numbered 5, after V lost 1 base and J lost 10 bases. Study-wide results and limits: Previous analysis showed most TCR beta V segments were productive about 90% or about 30% of the time. Rare sequences made up most TCRs, while some public TCRs were found in many donors. A later analysis found common viral pathogens apparently linked to several of the most significant clusters.

13 Jbeta primers and 60 Vbeta primers were used for the PCR. Assay: immunoSEQ multiplex PCR; the TCRdb copy retains only in-frame clones and omits some. The sample records about 160,000 clones, under 85% being singletons. Each donor's status was that of a healthy bone marrow donor. Material: PBMCs. J is TRBJ1-6 and V is TRBV5-6; the match to TRBD1 covers 7 bases. The sequence derives from a young woman in good health and CMV-seronegative. CDR3 sequence reads: CASSLRQGVSPLHF. The CDR3 DNA is TGTGCCAGCAGCTTGAGGCAGGGGGTCTCACCCCTCCACTTT.